Listed below are T cell receptor beta chains from one sample, sequenced in a study of shared clonotypes between healthy human individuals. The method was immunoSEQ multiplex PCR; TCRdb's version includes in-frame clones alone and lacks a portion of them. The sample lists 740,000 or so clones, 73% occurring once. The sample consisted of memory CD4+ T cells sorted from blood. These receptors were obtained from a woman in her 30s in good health. Both conserved end residues are part of each CDR3. D genes are given only for firm matches. Not every row has a clone size; where given, it reads once, few, many or a size class.

>TRBV29-1|TRBJ2-7|-|TRBD2
TGCAGCGTTGGGGAGCGGGGCCACGAGCAGTACTTC
CSVGERGHEQYF
>TRBV7-9|TRBJ2-7|-|TRBD2
TGTGCCAGCAGCTTTAGCGGGAGCCTCTACGAGCAGTACTTC
CASSFSGSLYEQYF
>TRBV27|TRBJ2-4|-|-
TGTGCCAGCAGTTTAAAGGGACCCGTTAAAAACATTCAGTACTTC
CASSLKGPVKNIQYF
>TRBV10-2|TRBJ2-7|-|TRBD1
TGCGCCAGCAGTGATCCGGGACAGGTCCCCTACGAGCAGTACTTC
CASSDPGQVPYEQYF
>TRBV4-2|TRBJ2-1|-|-
TGTGCCAGCAGCCCCGGGGATCATATAAATGAGCAGTTCTTC
CASSPGDHINEQFF
>TRBV30|TRBJ2-3|-|TRBD2
TGTGCCTGGAGTCCCCTAGCGGGAGCCCCAGATACGCAGTATTTT
CAWSPLAGAPDTQYF
>TRBV19|TRBJ1-2|many|-
TGTGCCAGTATTGATCCCAGTCACTATGGCTACACCTTC
CASIDPSHYGYTF
>TRBV7-9|TRBJ2-7|-|-
TGTGCCAGCAGCGGAGAAGGAGGGACAACCCCCTACGAGCAGTACTTC
CASSGEGGTTPYEQYF
>TRBV4-2|TRBJ1-4|-|TRBD1
TGTGCCAGCAGCCAAGACCAAACCGGGACAGGGGATGAAAAACTGTTTTTT
CASSQDQTGTGDEKLFF
>TRBV27|TRBJ2-1|-|TRBD1
TGTGCCAGCAGTTTAGGACAGGGGATCGATGAGCAGTTCTTC
CASSLGQGIDEQFF
>TRBV2|TRBJ2-6|-|TRBD2
TGTGCCAGCCAGAGGACTAGCGGGCGATCTGGGGCCAACGTCCTGACTTTC
CASQRTSGRSGANVLTF
>TRBV5-6|TRBJ1-2|-|-
TGTGCCAGCCTCGGAGGTGGAGGTGGCTACACCTTC
CASLGGGGGYTF